These 15 T cell receptor beta chains originate from one sample sequenced in a study of molecular identifiers for immune sequencing clone quantification. Each CDR3 protein is one row after TCRdb ran MiXCR on the PCR reads. The repertoire holds about 640,000 distinct CDR3 sequences, with around 20% as singletons. Sequencing input: naive CD8+ T cells from blood, with Jurkat cell RNA spiked in. Subset noted: FACS-sorted CD8+CD4-CCR7+CD45RA+ naive T cells. Receptors were obtained from a human donor in good health. Some libraries in this study had Jurkat cell RNA spiked in.

This clonotype was seen many times. The rearrangement uses TRBV5-1 and TRBJ2-3; 11 bases are shared with TRBD2. The junction had 10 bases not matched to a gene; V was cut back by 4 bases and J by 0 bases. This CDR3 has 18 amino acids. CDR1 and CDR2 (germline): SGHRS, YFSETQ. CDR3 region: CASSKTLAGASSTDTQYF. For the CDR3, the DNA is TGCGCCAGCAGCAAAACACTAGCGGGGGCAAGTAGCACAGATACGCAGTATTTT.

This clonotype was counted many times. This chain joins TRBV28 and TRBJ1-5, with D possibly TRBD1 on 5 matching bases. V lost 2 bases and J 0 bases, leaving 11 bases between the germline ends. Germline V CDR1 and CDR2: MDHEN, SYDVKM. CDR3 length: 16 amino acids. CDR3 region: CASSLRQYYSNQPQHF. The CDR3 coding sequence is TGTGCCAGCAGTTTAAGACAGTATTATAGCAATCAGCCCCAGCATTTT. Together with reference TRBV28 and TRBJ1-5, the CDR3 gives the full variable domain: DVKVTQSSRYLVKRTGEKVFLECVQDMDHENMFWYRQDPGLGLRLIYFSYDVKMKEKGDIPEGYSVSREKKERFSLILESASTNQTSMYLCASSLRQYYSNQPQHFGDGTRLSIL.

This clonotype showed up just once. A much more abundant neighbour one base away suggests this may be a read error. The chain has TRBV20-1 and TRBJ2-7; 10 bases fit TRBD1. The CDR3 is made up of 16 amino acids. V gave up 5 bases and J gave up 3 bases; unmatched junction bases: 13. The germline V gene has CDR1 DFQATT and CDR2 SNEGSKA (reference sequence). CDR3 sequence: CSAEVPGQGRYYEQYF. The CDR3 coding sequence is TGCAGTGCTGAAGTCCCGGGACAGGGGCGGTACTACGAGCAGTACTTC.

This clonotype was seen at least ten times. The chain uses TRBV25-1 and TRBJ2-7; D remains ambiguous. Between the trimmed V and J ends, which lost 2 bases and 4 bases, there was a span of 15 bases. CDR3 size: 15 residues. Looked up from germline, CDR1 is MGHDK and CDR2 is SYGVNS. CDR3 sequence: CASSEVDMATYEQYF. The CDR3 coding sequence is TGTGCCAGCAGTGAAGTAGACATGGCTACGTACGAGCAGTACTTC.

This clonotype occurred many times. V gene TRBV20-1 combines with J gene TRBJ2-7; TRBD2 matches 8 bases. This CDR3 spans 12 amino acids. J was trimmed by 4 bases and V by 3 bases; bases with no gene match: 2. CDR1 DFQATT and CDR2 SNEGSKA come from the germline V gene (reference sequence). The CDR3 is CSARPGGYEQYF. The CDR3 nucleotides read TGCAGTGCTAGGCCGGGGGGGTACGAGCAGTACTTC.

Many counts were recorded for this clonotype. The chain is built from TRBV12-3 or TRBV12-4 and TRBJ2-2; tentatively, D is TRBD2 (6 bases). With 8 bases removed from V and 5 bases from J, the gap between germline ends came to 6 bases. The CDR3 loop spans 11 amino acids. In nucleotides, the CDR3 is TGTGCCAGCCGGGAGACCGGGGAGCTGTTTTTT. Its protein is CASRETGELFF.

This clonotype came up many times. The chain links TRBV7-9 to TRBJ1-1; 8 bases agree with TRBD1. The germline CDR1 and CDR2 sequences are SEHNR and FQNEAQ (reference sequence). This CDR3 region has 15 residues. The J segment lost 1 base and the V segment lost 4 bases, leaving 5 bases of the junction unmatched. CDR3 nucleotide sequence: TGTGCCAGCAGCTCCCGGACAGGGACGAACACTGAAGCTTTCTTT. This translates into CASSSRTGTNTEAFF.

With respect to this clonotype: A much larger clone is a single base away; this may be a read error. The chain couples TRBV7-3 to TRBJ2-1, with TRBD2 matching 9 bases. The V and J ends lost 1 base and 9 bases, in that order; junction bases with no gene match: 7. This CDR3 contains 15 residues. CDR1 is SGHTA, CDR2 FQGTGA, per germline. CDR3 region: CASSLIAGGWSEQFF. CDR3 nucleotides: TGTGCCAGCAGCTTAATTGCGGGAGGGTGGAGTGAGCAGTTCTTC.

This clonotype has at least ten counts. One base away lies a much larger clone, so this may be a sequencing read error. The rearrangement links TRBV27 to TRBJ2-5, with D uncertain. The CDR3 has 11 residues. CDR1 and CDR2 from the germline V gene are MNHEY and SMNVEV (reference sequence). Between the trimmed V and J ends, which lost 6 bases and 1 base, there was a span of 3 bases. The CDR3: CASRFQETQYF. DNA of the CDR3: TGTGCCAGCAGATTCCAAGAGACCCAGTACTTC.

The rearrangement links TRBV12-3 or TRBV12-4 to TRBJ2-7, with TRBD1 identical over 10 bases. The CDR3 is made up of 15 amino acids. Trimming cost V 6 bases and J 5 bases; bases outside gene matches: 10. The DNA for the CDR3 is TGTGCCAGCAGCCCCCTGGGACAGGGGTCTCACGAGCAGTACTTC. Residues: CASSPLGQGSHEQYF.

This clonotype was found many times. V usage is TRBV5-1 and J usage is TRBJ2-1, with TRBD1 matching 9 bases. CDR1 and CDR2 from the germline V gene are SGHRS and YFSETQ. The CDR3 consists of 14 residues. V gave up 3 bases and J gave up 6 bases; unmatched junction bases: 4. The CDR3: CASSSKTGGNEQFF. CDR3 nucleotide sequence: TGCGCCAGCAGCTCAAAGACAGGGGGCAATGAGCAGTTCTTC.

In the case of this clonotype: This is likely a read error, given that the CDR3 carries no conserved phenylalanine or tryptophan at its end. The chain carries TRBV6-5 and TRBJ2-1; D possibly corresponds to TRBD2 (6 bases). The CDR3 extends over 15 amino acids. Germline V gene sequence: CDR1 MNHEY, CDR2 SVGAGI. Trimming took off 2 bases at V and 9 bases at J, with 17 bases between the two ends. CDR3 region: CASSYGRSEEGEQFS. DNA of the CDR3: TGTGCCAGCAGTTACGGGAGGTCGGAGGAGGGTGAGCAGTTCTCC.

Note on this clonotype: This may arise from a read error, as a much more abundant clone is one base away. The V gene is TRBV20-1, the J gene TRBJ2-5; D is unresolved. Germline loops: CDR1 DFQATT, CDR2 SNEGSKA (reference sequence). There are 13 residues in the CDR3. Here the CDR3 DNA reads TGCAGGGCTAGAGAGGCTGTACAAGAGACCCAGTACTTC. It yields the protein CRAREAVQETQYF.

To note about this clonotype: This could be a read error, since a much larger clone is one nucleotide away. The V call is TRBV29-1, the J call TRBJ2-7; 11 bases are a match to TRBD2. V was clipped by 6 bases and J by 2 bases; unmatched bases: 6. The CDR3 length is 14 residues. The germline V gene has CDR1 SQVTM and CDR2 ANQGSEA. The CDR3 coding sequence is TGCAGCGTCACAGGGACTAGCGGAACCTACGAGCAGTACTTC. The encoded protein is CSVTGTSGTYEQYF.

This clonotype has a count of ten or more. This rearrangement joins TRBV20-1 to TRBJ2-2; possibly TRBD1 for D (6 bases). CDR3 length equals 13 residues. V was shortened by 2 bases and J by 4 bases, with 8 bases between the two germline ends. Germline assignment: CDR1 DFQATT and CDR2 SNEGSKA (reference sequence). The CDR3 here is CSARTGLTGELFF. As DNA, the CDR3 is TGCAGTGCTAGAACAGGGCTCACCGGGGAGCTGTTTTTT.